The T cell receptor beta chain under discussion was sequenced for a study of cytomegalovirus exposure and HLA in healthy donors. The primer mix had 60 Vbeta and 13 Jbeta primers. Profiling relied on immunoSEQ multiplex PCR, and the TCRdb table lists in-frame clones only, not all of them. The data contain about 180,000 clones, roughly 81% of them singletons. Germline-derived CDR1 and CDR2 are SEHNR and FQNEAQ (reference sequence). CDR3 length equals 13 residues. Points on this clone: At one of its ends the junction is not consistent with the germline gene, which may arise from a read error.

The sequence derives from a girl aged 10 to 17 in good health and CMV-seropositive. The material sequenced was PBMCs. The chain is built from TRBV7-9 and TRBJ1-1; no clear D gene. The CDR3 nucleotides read TGTGCCAGCAGCTTACACGGGAACGCTGAAGCTTTCTTT. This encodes CASSLHGNAEAFF.